The 6 T cell receptor beta chains presented below share a single source sample, sequenced in a study of T cells after yellow fever vaccination. TCRdb re-analysed the 5' RACE reads in MiXCR, keeping a single row per CDR3 protein. The sample records roughly 330,000 distinct CDR3 sequences, 4% being singletons. This specimen consisted of PBMCs, obtained 5 days after the yellow fever booster vaccination. The receptors were sampled from a man aged 18 to 30 who received the YFV17D yellow fever vaccine.

This clonotype occurred many times. The gene calls are TRBV4-1 and TRBJ1-1; D is perhaps TRBD1 (5 bases). The CDR3 totals 15 residues. Germline V CDR1 and CDR2: MGHRA, YSYEKL. Trimming took 0 bases from V and 4 from J, leaving 12 bases between them. CDR3 amino acids: CASSQEGTLGTEAFF. For the CDR3, the DNA is TGCGCCAGCAGCCAAGAGGGGACCTTGGGCACTGAAGCTTTCTTT.

This clonotype occurred many times. The chain is built from TRBV7-9 and TRBJ1-5; maybe TRBD1 (5 bases). V lost 5 bases and J lost 1, with 12 bases in between. Germline values: CDR1 SEHNR, CDR2 FQNEAQ (reference sequence). The CDR3 runs to 15 residues. CDR3 loop: CASSSHGGSNQPQHF. DNA for the CDR3: TGTGCCAGCAGCAGCCACGGGGGAAGCAATCAGCCCCAGCATTTT.

This clonotype was counted many times. The chain is built from TRBV6-2 or TRBV6-3 and TRBJ2-3; D call uncertain. V shed 6 bases and J shed 3 bases, with 10 bases lying between them. CDR1 is MNHEY, CDR2 SVGEGT, per germline. This CDR3 comprises 13 residues. CDR3 bases: TGTGCCAGCAGGAACCGGGCGACAGATACGCAGTATTTT. As protein: CASRNRATDTQYF.

Ten or more counts support this clonotype. CDR3 DNA: TGTGCCAGCAGTTCCCCGGACAGGGGGCTCAATGGCTACACCTTC. Translated, it gives CASSSPDRGLNGYTF. The rearrangement uses TRBV6-2 or TRBV6-3 and TRBJ1-2; TRBD1 aligns across 11 bases. The CDR3 sequence is 15 residues long. Germline V gene data show CDR1 as MNHEY and CDR2 as SVGEGT. The V gene end was trimmed by 4 bases and the J gene end by 6 bases; junction bases not matched to a gene: 7.

The chain is built from TRBV25-1 and TRBJ2-3; 7 bases are shared with TRBD2. V lost 2 bases, J lost 0 bases, and 2 bases stayed unmatched. The CDR3 is 15 residues long. Germline-derived CDR1 and CDR2 are MGHDK and SYGVNS. The CDR3 region is CASSEGGVSTDTQYF. CDR3 DNA: TGTGCCAGCAGTGAAGGGGGGGTTAGCACAGATACGCAGTATTTT.

This clonotype was detected only a few times. The chain has TRBV3-1 and TRBJ1-1; weak D call: TRBD1 (5 bases). Trimming left V 1 base short and J 8 bases short, with 5 bases between. Germline V gives CDR1 LGHDT, CDR2 YNNKEL (reference sequence). This CDR3 comprises 11 residues. The CDR3 nucleotides are TGTGCCAGCAGCCAAGCAGGGGAAGCTTTCTTT. Protein: CASSQAGEAFF.